This T cell receptor beta chain was recorded in a study of blood T cell repertoires in COVID-19. The assay was immunoSEQ multiplex PCR, and TCRdb's table has in-frame clones only and misses some. Counted here are about 15,000 clones, 80% to 90% occurring once; the ten biggest clones make up 5% to 5.5%. This clone has a single count. This CDR3 is built from 16 residues. The junction had 7 bases not matched to a gene; V was cut back by 0 bases and J by 3 bases. The V gene's germline CDR1 is SGHVS and CDR2 FNYEAQ. V and J are TRBV7-6 and TRBJ2-7, with 8 nucleotides matching TRBD2. The receptor was derived from a human donor in a cohort sampled during active COVID-19. The specimen was peripheral blood. The CDR3 loop reads CASSLAGGGRGYEQYF. Here the CDR3 DNA reads TGTGCCAGCAGCTTAGCCGGGGGGGGAAGGGGCTACGAGCAGTACTTC.